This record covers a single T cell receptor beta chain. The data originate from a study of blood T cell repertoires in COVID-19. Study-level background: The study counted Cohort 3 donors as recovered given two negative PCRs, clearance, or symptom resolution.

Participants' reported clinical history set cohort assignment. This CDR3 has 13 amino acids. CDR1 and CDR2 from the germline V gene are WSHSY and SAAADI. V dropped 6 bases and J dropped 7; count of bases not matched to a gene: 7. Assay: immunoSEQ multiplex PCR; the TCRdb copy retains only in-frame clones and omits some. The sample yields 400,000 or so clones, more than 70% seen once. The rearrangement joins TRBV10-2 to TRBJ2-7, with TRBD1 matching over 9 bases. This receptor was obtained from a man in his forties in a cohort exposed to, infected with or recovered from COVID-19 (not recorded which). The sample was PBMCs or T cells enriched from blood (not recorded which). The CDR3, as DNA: TGCGCCAGCAGGAGGGACAGGGTTGAAGAGCAGTACTTC. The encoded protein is CASRRDRVEEQYF.